This entry lists 9 T cell receptor beta chains sequenced from one sample in a study of blood T cell repertoires in COVID-19. Sequencing used immunoSEQ multiplex PCR; TCRdb keeps in-frame clones, though not all of them. The data hold 250,000 to 350,000 clones, with 88% observed a single time. Sequencing was performed on PBMCs or T cells enriched from blood (not recorded which). These receptors were obtained from an older woman in a cohort exposed to, infected with or recovered from COVID-19 (not recorded which).

The V call is TRBV9, the J call TRBJ2-1; D might be TRBD2 (5 bases). CDR1 is SGDLS, CDR2 YYNGEE, per germline. V lost 4 bases to trimming and J lost 0 bases, with 14 bases between them. The CDR3 totals 16 residues. CDR3 DNA sequence: TGTGCCAGCAGCCCCCGGACTGGCAGCTCCTACAATGAGCAGTTCTTC. This translates into CASSPRTGSSYNEQFF.

The rearrangement joins TRBV7-2 to TRBJ2-5; D unresolved. The V end lost 5 bases, the J end lost 4 bases, and 20 bases lay between the germline ends. CDR3 length: 16 amino acids. Germline CDR1 and CDR2: SGHTA and FQGNSA. CDR3 sequence: CASSPIGVQGRETQYF. DNA for the CDR3: TGTGCCAGCAGCCCGATAGGAGTCCAAGGAAGAGAGACCCAGTACTTC. Full variable domain (missing parts from reference TRBV7-2 and TRBJ2-5): GAGVSQSPSNKVTEKGKDVELRCDPISGHTALYWYRQSLGQGLEFLIYFQGNSAPDKSGLPSDRFSAERTGGSVSTLTIQRTQQEDSAVYLCASSPIGVQGRETQYFGPGTRLLVL.

The chain is built from TRBV5-1 and TRBJ2-1; 12 bases align to TRBD2. The germline V gene encodes CDR1 SGHRS and CDR2 YFSETQ. Trimming took 0 bases from V and 10 from J; bases not matched to a gene: 2. This CDR3 comprises 14 residues. This chain's CDR3 is CASSLDGTSGEQFF. The CDR3 DNA reads TGCGCCAGCAGCTTGGATGGGACTAGCGGGGAGCAGTTCTTC.

The V gene is TRBV30, the J gene TRBJ2-1; tentative D call: TRBD2 (5 bases). Germline CDR1 GTSNPN, CDR2 SVGIG (reference sequence). The CDR3 consists of 13 residues. Trimming pared 4 bases from V and 8 bases from J, leaving 15 bases between. For the CDR3, the DNA is TGTGCCTGGAATACGGGAAGTGTCCATGAGCAGTTCTTC. Translated: CAWNTGSVHEQFF.

This clone has a count of ten or more. This rearrangement joins TRBV18 to TRBJ2-1, with TRBD2 matching over 13 bases. Germline CDR1 is KGHSH and CDR2 is LQKENI. The CDR3 has 16 amino acids. V dropped 0 bases and J dropped 12; count of bases not matched to a gene: 8. In nucleotides, the CDR3 is TGTGCCAGCTCACCACCGTGGACTAGCGGGAGAAGGCCGCAGTTCTTC. It encodes CASSPPWTSGRRPQFF. Together with reference TRBV18 and TRBJ2-1, the CDR3 gives the full variable domain: NAGVMQNPRHLVRRRGQEARLRCSPMKGHSHVYWYRQLPEEGLKFMVYLQKENIIDESGMPKERFSAEFPKEGPSILRIQQVVRGDSAAYFCASSPPWTSGRRPQFFGPGTRLTVL.

In the case of this clone: Different DNA sequences within this sample yield the same CDR3. CDR3 coding DNA: TGTGCCAGCAGCTTTAGCGAGAGCACAGATACGCAGTATTTT. Translated: CASSFSESTDTQYF. V and J are TRBV7-3 and TRBJ2-3; D is perhaps TRBD2 (5 bases). V was clipped by 3 bases and J by 0 bases, with 7 bases between them. This CDR3 spans 14 amino acids. Per the germline V gene, CDR1 is SGHTA and CDR2 is FQGTGA.

This clone came up a few times. The chain has TRBV28 and TRBJ1-6, with 7 bases aligning to TRBD1. CDR1 is MDHEN, CDR2 SYDVKM, per germline. The CDR3 extends over 14 amino acids. The V gene end was trimmed by 3 bases and the J gene end by 10 bases; junction bases not matched to a gene: 6. The CDR3 here is CASSFRQGVSPLHF. The CDR3 DNA reads as TGTGCCAGCAGTTTTCGACAGGGAGTCTCACCCCTCCACTTT.

The chain carries TRBV2 and TRBJ1-4; D gene uncertain. CDR3 length: 14 residues. Germline values: CDR1 SNHLY, CDR2 FYNNEI. Trimming took off 7 bases at V and 4 bases at J, with 13 bases between the two ends. CDR3 in amino acids: CASTPGARNEKLFF. CDR3 bases: TGTGCCAGCACCCCCGGTGCTCGTAATGAAAAACTGTTTTTT.

This clone occurred a few times. The chain carries TRBV7-9 and TRBJ2-1; D is perhaps TRBD1 (6 bases). Trimming took off 5 bases at V and 2 bases at J, with 16 bases between the two ends. In germline, CDR1 is SEHNR, CDR2 FQNEAQ (reference sequence). CDR3 length equals 16 residues. The CDR3 is CASSRRGQSAYNEQFF. The CDR3 DNA reads TGTGCCAGCAGCCGAAGAGGACAGTCGGCCTACAATGAGCAGTTCTTC.